This T cell receptor beta chain was found in a study of Graves' ophthalmopathy and Graves' hyperthyroidism. RNA transcripts were the source from which TCR beta CDR3 regions were amplified. HTBI primers primed a first-round RT-PCR, and a second-round multiplex PCR followed. TCRdb re-called the multiplex PCR reads with MiXCR, one entry per CDR3 protein. The table records 620,000 or so distinct CDR3 sequences, over 20% of them present only once. V gave up 4 bases and J gave up 5 bases; unmatched junction bases: 10. Per the germline V gene, CDR1 is GTSNPN and CDR2 is SVGIG (reference sequence). The CDR3 length is 14 residues.

The sequenced sample was peripheral blood. The chain couples TRBV30 to TRBJ2-7; 8 bases align to TRBD1. The clonotype was recovered from a woman aged 18 to 35 with stable Graves' hyperthyroidism. Some clones in this sample may be carry-over from other donors' samples. The CDR3, as DNA: TGTGCCTGGACTCTAGGACAGGGTATAAACGAGCAGTACTTC. Amino acids: CAWTLGQGINEQYF.